These T cell receptor beta chains were read from a single sample in a study of T cell responses to AZD1222 COVID-19 vaccine. Method: immunoSEQ multiplex PCR; TCRdb's copy keeps in-frame clones and lacks some. The data hold some 80,000 clones, with roughly 88% observed a single time. Source: peripheral blood, taken 28 days after the second dose of the MenACWY control vaccine. The origin of the receptors is an adult who received the MenACWY meningococcal vaccine as a control. Each CDR3 is given with its conserved first and last residue. The D gene is left open where the match is weak. Some rows have no size entry. The others give once, few or many, or a class for an expanded clone.

v_gene,d_gene,j_gene,abundance,CDR3nt,CDR3aa
TRBV6-5,NA,TRBJ1-5,NA,TGTGCCAGCGGCCCCTCGCGGTCCCAGCATTTT,CASGPSRSQHF
TRBV2,TRBD2,TRBJ2-3,NA,TGTGCCAGCAGTTATCGCGGGGGGGGGACAGATACGCAGTATTTT,CASSYRGGGTDTQYF
TRBV29-1,TRBD1,TRBJ1-2,once,TGCAGCGTTGAGGACGGCAGGGGGCCTGGCTACACCTTC,CSVEDGRGPGYTF
TRBV18,NA,TRBJ2-7,NA,TGTGCCAGCTCACCAACACAGGATTCCTCCTACGAGCAGTACTTC,CASSPTQDSSYEQYF
TRBV6-2/TRBV6-3,TRBD2,TRBJ2-7,NA,TGTGCCAGCAGCCCTAGCGGGGGGGTGAGCTCCTACGAGCAGTACTTC,CASSPSGGVSSYEQYF
TRBV5-5,TRBD2,TRBJ2-2,NA,TGTGCCAGCAGCTTCCTGACTAGCGGGGCCTTCGGGGAGCTGTTTTTT,CASSFLTSGAFGELFF
TRBV11-3,NA,TRBJ1-1,NA,TGTGCCAGCAGCTTAGAAGCGAACACTGAAGCTTTCTTT,CASSLEANTEAFF
TRBV29-1,NA,TRBJ2-5,NA,TGCAGCGTTGAGATAGGGGGGCAAGAGACCCAGTACTTC,CSVEIGGQETQYF
TRBV10-3,NA,TRBJ1-2,NA,TGTGCCATCACCCAACAGGGTCCTGGCTACACCTTC,CAITQQGPGYTF
TRBV7-9,NA,TRBJ2-7,few,TGTGCCAGCAGCTTAGGACAGGCTTTCTACGAGCAGTACTTC,CASSLGQAFYEQYF
TRBV2,NA,TRBJ1-6,NA,TGTGCCAGCAGACCGAACCCACAGGGAGATTCACCCCTCCACTTT,CASRPNPQGDSPLHF
TRBV19,TRBD1,TRBJ2-2,NA,TGTGCCAGTAGAGTGACAGGGGGCAACACCGGGGAGCTGTTTTTT,CASRVTGGNTGELFF
TRBV2,NA,TRBJ2-1,NA,TGTGCCAGCAGAACGCGGACCTACAATGAGCAGTTCTTC,CASRTRTYNEQFF
TRBV6-4,TRBD1,TRBJ1-2,NA,TGTGCCAGCAGGGAGGGACAGACGCCCTCCTATGGCTACACCTTC,CASREGQTPSYGYTF
TRBV7-2,NA,TRBJ1-3,NA,TGTGCCAGCAGCAACGGACATGCTGGAAACACCATATATTTT,CASSNGHAGNTIYF
TRBV19,TRBD1,TRBJ1-2,NA,TGTGCCAGTAGTACAATGACAGGGAACTATGGCTACACCTTC,CASSTMTGNYGYTF
TRBV3-1/TRBV3-2,TRBD1,TRBJ2-1,NA,TGTGCCAGCAGCCACTACAACTTGGGACAGGCCCAAAATGAGCAGTTCTTC,CASSHYNLGQAQNEQFF
TRBV6-2/TRBV6-3,NA,TRBJ2-5,NA,TGTGCCAGCAGTTACTCGGGTAAAAAAGGGGAGACCCAGTACTTC,CASSYSGKKGETQYF
TRBV19,TRBD2,TRBJ2-5,NA,TGTGCCAGTAGTATAGATGGCCAGCGGGGGGGCCTGGAGACCCAGTACTTC,CASSIDGQRGGLETQYF
TRBV5-8,TRBD1,TRBJ2-5,NA,TGTGCCAGCAGCTTGCAGGGACAGGGGGATATAGAGACCCAGTACTTC,CASSLQGQGDIETQYF
TRBV7-9,TRBD1,TRBJ1-6,few,TGTGCCAGCAGCGCCCCCGGGACAGGGCATTCACCCCTCCACTTT,CASSAPGTGHSPLHF
TRBV4-1,NA,TRBJ2-7,once,TGCGCCAGCAGCTTGGAACTAGACTACGAGCAGTACTTC,CASSLELDYEQYF
TRBV7-2,NA,TRBJ1-5,NA,TGTGCCAGCAGCTGGGAGAAAGGTCAGCCCCAGCATTTT,CASSWEKGQPQHF
TRBV5-1,NA,TRBJ2-2,NA,TGCGCCAGCGCGGGACCACAGTTTACCGGGGAGCTGTTTTTT,CASAGPQFTGELFF
TRBV6-5,NA,TRBJ1-2,few,TGTGCCAGCAGTTACTCGCGGACAGCTCTTGGCTACACCTTC,CASSYSRTALGYTF
TRBV5-8,TRBD2,TRBJ2-5,NA,TGTGCCAGCAGCTTGGCAGCAGCGGGGGGACAAGAGACCCAGTACTTC,CASSLAAAGGQETQYF